This TCR beta chain is drawn from a study of beta chain features in type 1 diabetes. Turning to the study itself: Analysis included around 100 million sorted cells drawn from all samples.

There are a few counts of this clone. Its antigen is still unknown. Expressed TCRB transcripts were sequenced because the isolated RNA had all been reverse transcribed beforehand. Method: immunoSEQ multiplex PCR; TCRdb's copy keeps in-frame clones and lacks some. The sample contains 600,000 to 700,000 clones, roughly 12% of which appear only once. Study conclusions and caveats: Patients with Type 1 diabetes showed moderately but significantly shorter TCRB CDR3s in all four CD4+ subsets.

Trimming took 0 bases from V and 6 from J, leaving 15 bases between them. Germline V gene sequence: CDR1 MNHEY, CDR2 SMNVEV (reference sequence). The CDR3 has 16 residues. The chain joins TRBV27 to TRBJ1-5, with a weak D call TRBD1 (6 bases). The clonotype originates from a man aged 25-40 years with type 1 diabetes. The source material was naive CD4+ T cells from blood. CDR3 sequence reads: CASSLSYREGGQPQHF. The CDR3 DNA follows: TGTGCCAGCAGTTTATCGTACAGGGAGGGAGGTCAGCCCCAGCATTTT.